This paragraph reports one T cell receptor (beta chain). Antigen specificity is unknown. This specimen comes from a study of cytomegalovirus exposure and HLA in healthy donors. The PCR used 60 Vbeta and 13 Jbeta primers. Method: immunoSEQ multiplex PCR; TCRdb's copy keeps in-frame clones and lacks some. The table shows around 150,000 clones, with around nine tenths occurring only once. Study-level points and caveats: When the data were analyzed later, several of the most significant clusters appeared to be linked to common viral pathogens.

Sequenced input: PBMCs. The sequence was collected from a woman between 25 and 40 years old in good health and CMV-seronegative.

The CDR3 DNA reads TGTGCCAGCAGCTCCTATCGCTTACAGGGGAACCATGGCTACACCTTC. It translates to CASSSYRLQGNHGYTF. The chain combines TRBV5-4 with TRBJ1-2, with TRBD1 matching 7 bases. The CDR3 contains 16 residues. Germline loops: CDR1 SGHNT, CDR2 YYREEE (reference sequence). J was trimmed by 6 bases and V by 3 bases; bases with no gene match: 14.